This TCR beta chain is from a study of lymphopenia after photon versus proton radiotherapy. Using immunoSEQ multiplex PCR, the repertoire was profiled, and TCRdb retains in-frame clones only, with some absent. Seen here are approximately 71,000 clones, approximately 91% observed once, and the top ten hold roughly 2.7%. The CDR3 extends over 15 amino acids. Per the germline V gene, CDR1 is SGHRS and CDR2 is YFSETQ. V lost 0 bases and J lost 5, with 14 bases in between. The clonotype was recovered from a woman aged 70-85 years with pancreatic cancer. The chain carries TRBV5-1 and TRBJ2-5, with D uncertain. The sample was peripheral blood, taken from a patient treated with photon-based radiotherapy. Here the CDR3 reads CASSLGQPLGETQYF. The CDR3 DNA is TGCGCCAGCAGCTTGGGGCAGCCCTTAGGGGAGACCCAGTACTTC.